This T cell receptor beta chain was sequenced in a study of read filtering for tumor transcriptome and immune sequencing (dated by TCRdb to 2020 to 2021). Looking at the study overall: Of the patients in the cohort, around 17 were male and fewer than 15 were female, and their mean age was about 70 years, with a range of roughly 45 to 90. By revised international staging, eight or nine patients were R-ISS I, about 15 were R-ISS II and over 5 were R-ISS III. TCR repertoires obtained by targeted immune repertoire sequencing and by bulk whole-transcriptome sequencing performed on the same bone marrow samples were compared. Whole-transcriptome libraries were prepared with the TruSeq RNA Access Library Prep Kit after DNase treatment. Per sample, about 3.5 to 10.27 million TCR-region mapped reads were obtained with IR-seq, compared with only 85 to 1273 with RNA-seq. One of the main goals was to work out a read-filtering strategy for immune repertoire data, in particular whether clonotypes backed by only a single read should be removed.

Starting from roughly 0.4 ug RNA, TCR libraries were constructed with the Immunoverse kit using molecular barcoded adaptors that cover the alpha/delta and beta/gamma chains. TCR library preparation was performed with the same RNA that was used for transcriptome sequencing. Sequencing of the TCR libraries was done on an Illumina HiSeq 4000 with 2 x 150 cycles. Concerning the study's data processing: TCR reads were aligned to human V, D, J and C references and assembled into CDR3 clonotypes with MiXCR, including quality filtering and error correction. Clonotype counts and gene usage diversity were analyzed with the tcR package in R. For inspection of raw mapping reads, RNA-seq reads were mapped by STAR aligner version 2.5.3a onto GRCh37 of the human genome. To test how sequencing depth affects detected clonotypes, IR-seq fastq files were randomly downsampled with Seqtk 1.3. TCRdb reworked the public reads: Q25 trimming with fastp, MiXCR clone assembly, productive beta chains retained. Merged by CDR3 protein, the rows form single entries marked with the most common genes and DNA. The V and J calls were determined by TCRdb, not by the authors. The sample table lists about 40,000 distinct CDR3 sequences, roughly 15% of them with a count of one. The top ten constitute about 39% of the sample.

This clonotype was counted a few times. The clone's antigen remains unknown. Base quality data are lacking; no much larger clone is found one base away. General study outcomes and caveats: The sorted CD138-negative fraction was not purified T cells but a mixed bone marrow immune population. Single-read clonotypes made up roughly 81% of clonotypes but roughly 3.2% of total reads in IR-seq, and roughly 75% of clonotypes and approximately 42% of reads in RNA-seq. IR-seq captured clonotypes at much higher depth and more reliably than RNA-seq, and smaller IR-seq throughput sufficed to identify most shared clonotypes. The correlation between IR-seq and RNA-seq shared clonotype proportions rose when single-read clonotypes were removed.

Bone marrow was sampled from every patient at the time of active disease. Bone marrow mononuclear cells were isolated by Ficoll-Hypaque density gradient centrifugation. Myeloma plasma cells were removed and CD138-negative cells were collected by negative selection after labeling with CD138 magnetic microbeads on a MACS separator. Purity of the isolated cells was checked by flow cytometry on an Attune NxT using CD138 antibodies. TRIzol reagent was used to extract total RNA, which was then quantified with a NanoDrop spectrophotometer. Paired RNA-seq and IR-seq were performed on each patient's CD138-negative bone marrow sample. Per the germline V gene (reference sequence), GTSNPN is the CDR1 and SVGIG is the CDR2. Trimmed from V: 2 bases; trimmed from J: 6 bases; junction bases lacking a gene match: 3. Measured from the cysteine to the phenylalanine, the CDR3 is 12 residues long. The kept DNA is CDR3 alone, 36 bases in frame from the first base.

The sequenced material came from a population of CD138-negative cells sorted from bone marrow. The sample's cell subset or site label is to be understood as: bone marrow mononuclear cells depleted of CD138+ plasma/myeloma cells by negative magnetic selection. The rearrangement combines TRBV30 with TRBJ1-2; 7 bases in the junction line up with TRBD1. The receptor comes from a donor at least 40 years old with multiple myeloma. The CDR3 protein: CAWSSTGNGYTF. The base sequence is TGTGCCTGGAGTTCGACAGGGAATGGCTACACCTTC.